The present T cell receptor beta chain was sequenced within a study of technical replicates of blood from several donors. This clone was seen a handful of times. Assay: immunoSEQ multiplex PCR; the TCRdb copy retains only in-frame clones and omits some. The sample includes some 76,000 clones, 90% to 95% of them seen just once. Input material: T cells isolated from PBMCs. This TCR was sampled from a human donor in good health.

The DNA of the CDR3 is TGTGCCAGTAGTCCCAGAGGTCCTACCTACGAGCAGTACTTC. Residues: CASSPRGPTYEQYF. The chain combines TRBV19 with TRBJ2-7; D gene unclear. Germline V gene lookup returns CDR1 LNHDA and CDR2 SQIVND (reference sequence). V lost 5 bases and J lost 2, with 13 bases in between. The CDR3 sequence is 14 residues long.